One and the same sample provided the 31 T cell receptor beta chains below, sequenced in a study of shared clonotypes between healthy human individuals. Sequencing was performed with immunoSEQ multiplex PCR; in TCRdb, only in-frame clones are kept and a portion is missing. The data hold a few million clones, with over 85% observed a single time. As defined, naive CD8 cells were CD45RO-negative and positively selected for CCR7, with terminally differentiated effector memory CD45RA+ cells excluded. Sequencing input: naive CD8+ T cells from PBMCs. These TCRs come from a young man in good health. Some clones in this sample may be carry-over from other donors' samples.

The chain couples TRBV6-5 to TRBJ2-7; the D is unclear. Germline V gene data show CDR1 as MNHEY and CDR2 as SVGAGI. The germline V and J ends were trimmed by 2 bases and 2 bases, with 7 bases remaining between them. The CDR3 sequence is 13 residues long. In nucleotides, the CDR3 is TGTGCCAGCAGTTACCAAGACACCTACGAGCAGTACTTC. Translated: CASSYQDTYEQYF.

The chain is built from TRBV28 and TRBJ1-2; TRBD1 agrees at 11 bases. V lost 5 bases to trimming and J lost 6 bases; unmatched junction nucleotides: 8. The length of the CDR3 is 15 residues. Germline V gene sequence: CDR1 MDHEN, CDR2 SYDVKM. CDR3 sequence: CASSDGQGAQDGYTF. Written as DNA, the CDR3 is TGTGCCAGCAGTGACGGACAGGGGGCGCAGGATGGCTACACCTTC.

This clone has a handful of counts. The rearrangement joins TRBV11-2 to TRBJ2-7; D call uncertain. This CDR3 contains 12 residues. The V gene's germline CDR1 is SGHAT and CDR2 FQNNGV. V shed 5 bases and J shed 6 bases, with 11 bases lying between them. CDR3 sequence reads: CASSRRAGEQYF. The CDR3 bases are TGTGCCAGCAGCCGCCGAGCTGGCGAGCAGTACTTC.

This sequence joins TRBV27 and TRBJ1-5; 10 nucleotides match TRBD1. The junction had 10 bases not matched to a gene; V was cut back by 6 bases and J by 2 bases. CDR1 and CDR2 (germline): MNHEY, SMNVEV (reference sequence). The CDR3 has 17 residues. DNA for the CDR3: TGTGCCAGCAGCCCCGGGACAGGGGTTTCGGGCAATCAGCCCCAGCATTTT. This sequence encodes CASSPGTGVSGNQPQHF.

V is TRBV27 and J is TRBJ1-2; the match to TRBD1 covers 7 bases. This CDR3 has 12 residues. With V trimmed by 4 bases and J by 6 bases, 2 bases remained unmatched. Germline CDR1 is MNHEY and CDR2 is SMNVEV (reference sequence). CDR3 residues: CASSSGGNGYTF. The CDR3 bases are TGTGCCAGCAGTTCAGGGGGGAATGGCTACACCTTC.

The chain combines TRBV19 with TRBJ2-7; maybe TRBD2 (6 bases). The germline gives CDR1 LNHDA, CDR2 SQIVND (reference sequence). V lost 3 bases to trimming and J lost 6 bases, with 15 bases between them. The length of the CDR3 is 14 residues. The CDR3 coding sequence is TGTGCCAGTAGTATTGGGGACGGGAGAGGCGAGCAGTACTTC. It codes for CASSIGDGRGEQYF.

CDR3 sequence reads: CASSNRADNTEAFF. For the CDR3, the DNA is TGTGCCAGCAGTAATCGGGCCGATAACACTGAAGCTTTCTTT. The genes are TRBV27 and TRBJ1-1; D unresolved. Germline V lookup: CDR1 MNHEY, CDR2 SMNVEV (reference sequence). V lost 5 bases, J lost 2 bases, and 12 bases lay in between. CDR3 length equals 14 residues.

This clone was observed a handful of times. The sample contains more than one DNA sequence encoding this CDR3. This rearrangement joins TRBV7-9 to TRBJ1-5; D may be TRBD1 (5 bases). The CDR3 is 16 residues long. Trimming left V 1 base short and J 1 base short, with 11 bases between. Germline V gene data show CDR1 as SEHNR and CDR2 as FQNEAQ (reference sequence). This chain's CDR3 is CASSLGGGYSNQPQHF. For the CDR3, the DNA is TGTGCCAGCAGCTTAGGTGGGGGTTACAGCAATCAGCCCCAGCATTTT.

The count of this clone is one. The CDR3 sequence is CASSPLTGGLLADTDTQYF. The DNA of the CDR3 is TGTGCCAGCTCCCCCCTGACAGGGGGCTTATTAGCGGATACAGATACGCAGTATTTT. J is TRBJ2-3 and V is TRBV18, with 10 bases fitting TRBD1. The trim removed 6 bases at V and 3 bases at J, leaving 18 bases unmatched. This CDR3 contains 19 residues. CDR1 and CDR2 (germline): KGHSH, LQKENI.

The sample holds a few counts of this clone. V and J are TRBV27 and TRBJ1-4; D uncertain. V dropped 6 bases and J dropped 2 bases, with 13 bases sitting between them. There are 15 residues in the CDR3. Per the germline V gene, CDR1 is MNHEY and CDR2 is SMNVEV (reference sequence). CDR3 amino acids: CASRRRAATNEKLFF. CDR3 bases: TGTGCCAGCAGAAGAAGGGCAGCGACTAATGAAAAACTGTTTTTT.

This clone was picked up one time. The rearrangement joins TRBV7-2 to TRBJ1-2; a possible D gene is TRBD1 (6 bases). Trimming cost V 5 bases and J 4 bases, with 17 bases left between them. Looked up from germline, CDR1 is SGHTA and CDR2 is FQGNSA. This CDR3 is 15 amino acids long. The CDR3 nucleotides read TGTGCCAGCAGCCCCTGGGGGGGCAATACCTATGGCTACACCTTC. It is translated as CASSPWGGNTYGYTF.

The gene calls are TRBV6-1 and TRBJ1-5; TRBD1 might be the D (5 bases). The V gene's germline CDR1 is MNHNS and CDR2 SASEGT. This CDR3 is 15 amino acids long. V shed 8 bases and J shed 0 bases, with 14 bases lying between them. CDR3 sequence: CASWGQGLSNQPQHF. The CDR3 nucleotides read TGTGCCAGCTGGGGTCAGGGACTTAGCAATCAGCCCCAGCATTTT.

V gene TRBV19 combines with J gene TRBJ2-7; D tentatively reads TRBD1 or TRBD2 (6 bases each). V gave up 3 bases and J gave up 6 bases, with 18 bases separating them. This CDR3 has 15 amino acids. The germline V gene encodes CDR1 LNHDA and CDR2 SQIVND (reference sequence). CDR3 residues: CASSMGGAGFGEQYF. The CDR3 region has the DNA TGTGCCAGTAGTATGGGGGGCGCGGGATTCGGCGAGCAGTACTTC.

The chain joins TRBV5-1 to TRBJ2-7; D perhaps matches TRBD1 (6 bases). With 2 bases removed from V and 2 bases from J, the gap between germline ends came to 8 bases. Looked up from germline, CDR1 is SGHRS and CDR2 is YFSETQ. The CDR3 is 13 residues long. The CDR3 reads CASSFRGAYEQYF. The DNA of the CDR3 is TGCGCCAGCAGCTTCAGGGGAGCCTACGAGCAGTACTTC.

V gene TRBV6-5 combines with J gene TRBJ2-1; 9 nucleotides agree with TRBD2. Germline-derived CDR1 and CDR2 are MNHEY and SVGAGI. There are 14 residues in the CDR3. With V trimmed by 4 bases and J by 2 bases, 0 bases remained unmatched. The CDR3 region is CASSSSGTYNEQFF. CDR3 coding DNA: TGTGCCAGCAGTTCTAGCGGGACCTACAATGAGCAGTTCTTC.

J is TRBJ1-5 and V is TRBV6-6, with D perhaps matching TRBD1 (6 bases). The germline gives CDR1 MNHNY, CDR2 SVGAGI (reference sequence). Trimming took off 5 bases at V and 5 bases at J, with 19 bases between the two ends. The CDR3 sequence is 16 residues long. CDR3 in DNA: TGTGCCAGCAGTAACCATGGACAGTCTCTCGATCAGCCCCAGCATTTT. It translates to CASSNHGQSLDQPQHF.

The chain combines TRBV5-1 with TRBJ2-2; unclear D gene. V was cut by 5 bases and J by 1 base, with 3 bases left in between. The V gene's germline CDR1 is SGHRS and CDR2 YFSETQ. The CDR3 sequence is 12 residues long. The CDR3 protein is CASRKNTGELFF. The CDR3, as DNA: TGCGCCAGCAGGAAGAACACCGGGGAGCTGTTTTTT.

With respect to this clone: One junction end disagrees with the germline gene, perhaps due to a read error. The chain has TRBV4-1 and TRBJ2-7; D perhaps matches TRBD2 (5 bases). Per germline, CDR1 MGHRA and CDR2 YSYEKL. This CDR3 contains 12 residues. CDR3 residues: CASGRIAQPTDF. The CDR3 DNA reads as TGCGCCAGCGGGCGGATAGCGCAGCCGACGGACTTC.

This chain links TRBV28 with TRBJ1-2, with D possibly matching TRBD1 (5 bases). Trimming removed 5 bases from V and 0 bases from J, with 13 bases in between. The CDR3 totals 15 residues. From germline, CDR1 is MDHEN and CDR2 SYDVKM. The CDR3 DNA follows: TGTGCCAGCAGTCCCCCCGGGACCACTAACTATGGCTACACCTTC. Translating gives CASSPPGTTNYGYTF.

The chain uses TRBV2 and TRBJ1-1; D remains ambiguous. Trimming shortened V by 3 bases and J by 8 bases, and 16 bases separated the two germline ends. The CDR3 has 14 amino acids. The germline V gene has CDR1 SNHLY and CDR2 FYNNEI. The CDR3 coding sequence is TGTGCCAGCAGTGAGTCCCCCTTACACCACGAAGCTTTCTTT. Translation: CASSESPLHHEAFF.

The genes are TRBV6-5 and TRBJ1-3; no clear D. The CDR3 is made up of 13 amino acids. CDR1 and CDR2 (germline): MNHEY, SVGAGI. Between the trimmed V and J ends, which lost 0 bases and 7 bases, there was a span of 7 bases. The CDR3 spells CASSYSVGNTIYF. The DNA for the CDR3 is TGTGCCAGCAGTTACTCGGTCGGGAACACCATATATTTT.

In its sample, this clone was seen once. The CDR3 coding sequence is TGTGCCAGCCCCCAGCCGGGGACGAGCTCCTACGAGCAGTACTTC. Protein: CASPQPGTSSYEQYF. The rearrangement joins TRBV6-1 to TRBJ2-7; tentatively, D is TRBD1 or TRBD2 (5 bases each). V was trimmed by 8 bases and J by 0 bases, leaving 17 bases between them. Germline assignment: CDR1 MNHNS and CDR2 SASEGT. The CDR3 covers 15 residues.

V and J are TRBV28 and TRBJ2-3, with D perhaps matching TRBD1 or TRBD2 (5 bases each). The V gene lost 7 bases and the J gene lost 0 bases, with 20 bases spanning the gap. The CDR3 consists of 17 residues. Germline V gene data show CDR1 as MDHEN and CDR2 as SYDVKM. This CDR3 is CASTGPGPRDSTDTQYF. Written as DNA, the CDR3 is TGTGCCAGCACCGGACCGGGACCCAGGGATAGCACAGATACGCAGTATTTT.

This chain connects TRBV11-2 to TRBJ1-2; 8 nucleotides line up with TRBD1. The CDR3 is 17 amino acids. V gave up 2 bases and J gave up 4 bases; unmatched junction bases: 12. Per the germline V gene, CDR1 is SGHAT and CDR2 is FQNNGV. The CDR3 DNA is TGTGCCAGCAGCTTATCCCCCAAGACAGGGGACATCTATGGCTACACCTTC. This encodes CASSLSPKTGDIYGYTF.

V usage is TRBV7-6 and J usage is TRBJ1-1; TRBD1 matches at 11 bases. The junction had 2 bases not matched to a gene; V was cut back by 5 bases and J by 0 bases. Looked up from germline, CDR1 is SGHVS and CDR2 is FNYEAQ. This CDR3 region has 15 residues. In DNA form, the CDR3 reads TGTGCCAGCAGCCCGGACAGGGGGCTGAACACTGAAGCTTTCTTT. Translation: CASSPDRGLNTEAFF.

This chain joins TRBV5-5 and TRBJ2-7; D possibly corresponds to TRBD2 (5 bases). The CDR3 is 16 amino acids. Trimming took off 0 bases at V and 2 bases at J, with 15 bases between the two ends. Germline CDR1 is SGHKS and CDR2 is YYEKEE (reference sequence). CDR3 DNA: TGTGCCAGCAGCTTGGAGCGGTTTGATCCAGCCTACGAGCAGTACTTC. It translates to CASSLERFDPAYEQYF.

The rearrangement links TRBV14 to TRBJ2-5; 11 bases align to TRBD1. This CDR3 spans 19 amino acids. Germline assignment: CDR1 SGHDN and CDR2 FVKESK. J lost 1 base, V lost 1 base, and 11 bases had no gene match. CDR3 sequence: CASSQGRHRDRGIQETQYF. CDR3 bases: TGTGCCAGCAGCCAAGGAAGGCACCGGGACAGGGGGATCCAAGAGACCCAGTACTTC.

The V call is TRBV29-1, the J call TRBJ2-3, with 15 bases fitting TRBD2. Per germline, CDR1 SQVTM and CDR2 ANQGSEA. The CDR3 spans 15 residues. Trimming cost V 6 bases and J 5 bases; bases outside gene matches: 6. CDR3 nucleotide sequence: TGCAGCGTCCGAAGGACTAGCGGGAGGGGAGATACGCAGTATTTT. This codes for CSVRRTSGRGDTQYF.

Comment on this clone: The sample holds other DNA sequences that translate to the same CDR3. V usage is TRBV27 and J usage is TRBJ1-1; D unresolved. Trimming cost V 3 bases and J 1 base, with 6 bases left between them. The CDR3 consists of 13 residues. Germline CDR1 MNHEY, CDR2 SMNVEV (reference sequence). CDR3 bases: TGTGCCAGCAGTTTCTCAGGGAACACTGAAGCTTTCTTT. It specifies CASSFSGNTEAFF.

This rearrangement joins TRBV4-3 to TRBJ2-2, with 8 nucleotides matching TRBD2. The CDR3 covers 18 residues. Germline V gene sequence: CDR1 LGHNA, CDR2 YSLEER. V was clipped by 3 bases and J by 5 bases; unmatched bases: 14. CDR3 residues: CASSQGAGGAGDTGELFF. The CDR3, as DNA: TGCGCCAGCAGCCAGGGGGCCGGAGGAGCGGGAGATACCGGGGAGCTGTTTTTT.

The chain uses TRBV5-1 and TRBJ1-1; D is uncertain. This CDR3 region has 13 residues. V lost 5 bases to trimming and J lost 5 bases, with 13 bases between them. Germline V CDR1 and CDR2: SGHRS, YFSETQ. The CDR3 sequence: CASRTISETEAFF. The CDR3 nucleotides read TGCGCCAGCAGGACAATCTCAGAAACTGAAGCTTTCTTT.